A single sample gave rise to the 6 T cell receptor beta chains below, sequenced in a study of blood T cell repertoires in COVID-19. The method was immunoSEQ multiplex PCR; TCRdb's version includes in-frame clones alone and lacks a portion of them. The data contain about 140,000 clones, 70% to 90% of them singletons. Input material: peripheral blood. Source of these receptors: an older woman with acute or convalescent COVID-19.

Remarks on this clone: The junction departs from germline at one end; a sequencing error may be responsible. The chain is built from TRBV7-7 and TRBJ1-3; tentative D call: TRBD1 (5 bases). Germline V CDR1 and CDR2: SSHAT, FNYEAQ (reference sequence). This CDR3 region has 13 residues. The CDR3 loop is CASSSQEGNTIYF. CDR3 nucleotides: TGTGCTAGCAGCTCCCAGGAGGGGAACACCATATATTTT.

The rearrangement joins TRBV6-6 to TRBJ1-6; D gene uncertain. CDR1 and CDR2 from the germline V gene are MNHNY and SVGAGI (reference sequence). The CDR3 spans 16 residues. The V and J ends lost 6 bases and 4 bases respectively, with 16 bases between them. The DNA of the CDR3 is TGTGCCAGCAGCCTTCGGGATGTTGAGTATAATTCACCCCTCCACTTT. It encodes CASSLRDVEYNSPLHF.

The chain uses TRBV18 and TRBJ2-2, with 7 bases identical to TRBD1. The V and J ends lost 0 bases and 7 bases, in that order; junction bases with no gene match: 2. CDR3 length: 14 amino acids. The germline CDR1 and CDR2 sequences are KGHSH and LQKENI. The CDR3 bases are TGTGCCAGCTCACCACCACAGGGGTACGGGGAGCTGTTTTTT. Translated, it gives CASSPPQGYGELFF.

The chain joins TRBV10-3 to TRBJ2-1; the match to TRBD1 covers 7 bases. Germline V CDR1 and CDR2: ENHRY, SYGVKD. The CDR3 length is 15 residues. The J segment lost 2 bases and the V segment lost 6 bases, leaving 7 bases of the junction unmatched. The DNA for the CDR3 is TGTGCCATCAGGGAAAGGGGGCTGCCCTACAATGAGCAGTTCTTC. This codes for CAIRERGLPYNEQFF.

This CDR3 is CASSYFPGLAGDTGELFF. CDR3 bases: TGTGCCAGCAGTTATTTTCCCGGACTAGCGGGGGACACCGGGGAGCTGTTTTTT. The chain combines TRBV6-2 or TRBV6-3 with TRBJ2-2; 13 bases are shared with TRBD2. Per germline, CDR1 MNHEY and CDR2 SVGEGT. The V and J ends lost 3 bases and 3 bases, in that order; junction bases with no gene match: 7. The CDR3 loop spans 18 amino acids.

V is TRBV7-2 and J is TRBJ2-1; D not certain. Trimming removed 6 bases at V and 0 bases at J, with 21 bases between. This CDR3 is built from 18 residues. In germline, CDR1 is SGHTA, CDR2 FQGNSA. The CDR3 loop is CASRDPGADLLSYNEQFF. The DNA for the CDR3 is TGTGCCAGCAGAGACCCCGGAGCCGATCTTCTCTCCTACAATGAGCAGTTCTTC. The whole variable domain, filled in from reference TRBV7-2 and TRBJ2-1, reads GAGVSQSPSNKVTEKGKDVELRCDPISGHTALYWYRQSLGQGLEFLIYFQGNSAPDKSGLPSDRFSAERTGGSVSTLTIQRTQQEDSAVYLCASRDPGADLLSYNEQFFGPGTRLTVL.